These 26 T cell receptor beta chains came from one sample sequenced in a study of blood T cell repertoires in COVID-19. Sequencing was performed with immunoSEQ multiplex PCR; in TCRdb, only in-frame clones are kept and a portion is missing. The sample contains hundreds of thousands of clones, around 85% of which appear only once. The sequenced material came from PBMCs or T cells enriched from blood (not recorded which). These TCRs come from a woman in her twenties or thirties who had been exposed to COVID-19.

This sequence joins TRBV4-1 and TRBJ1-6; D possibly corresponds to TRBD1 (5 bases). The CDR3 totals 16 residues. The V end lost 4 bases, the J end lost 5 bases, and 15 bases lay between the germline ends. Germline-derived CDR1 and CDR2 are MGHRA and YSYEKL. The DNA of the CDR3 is TGCGCCAGCAGCCCCTACCCCAGGGCCAATAATTCACCCCTCCACTTT. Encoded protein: CASSPYPRANNSPLHF.

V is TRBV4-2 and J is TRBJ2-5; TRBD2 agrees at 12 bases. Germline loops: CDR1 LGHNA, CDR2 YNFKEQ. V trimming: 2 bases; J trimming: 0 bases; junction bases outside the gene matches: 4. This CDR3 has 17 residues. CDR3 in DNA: TGTGCCAGCAGCCAAAGCGGACTAGCGGGGTACCAAGAGACCCAGTACTTC. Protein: CASSQSGLAGYQETQYF.

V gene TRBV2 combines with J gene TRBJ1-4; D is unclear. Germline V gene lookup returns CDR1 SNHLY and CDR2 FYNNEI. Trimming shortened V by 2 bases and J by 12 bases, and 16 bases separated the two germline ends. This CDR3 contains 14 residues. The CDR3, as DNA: TGTGCCAGCAGTGAATCTTACAGCCAAGCCCAACTGTTTTTT. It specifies CASSESYSQAQLFF. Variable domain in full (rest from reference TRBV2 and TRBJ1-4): EPEVTQTPSHQVTQMGQEVILRCVPISNHLYFYWYRQILGQKVEFLVSFYNNEISEKSEIFDDQFSVERPDGSNFTLKIRSTKLEDSAMYFCASSESYSQAQLFFGSGTQLSVL.

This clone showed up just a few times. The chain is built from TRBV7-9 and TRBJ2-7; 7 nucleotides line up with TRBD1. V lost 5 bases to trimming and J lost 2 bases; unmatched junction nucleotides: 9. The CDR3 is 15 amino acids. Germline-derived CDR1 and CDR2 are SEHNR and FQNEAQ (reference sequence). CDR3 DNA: TGTGCCAGCAGCACCCGACAGGGTACAACCTACGAGCAGTACTTC. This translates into CASSTRQGTTYEQYF.

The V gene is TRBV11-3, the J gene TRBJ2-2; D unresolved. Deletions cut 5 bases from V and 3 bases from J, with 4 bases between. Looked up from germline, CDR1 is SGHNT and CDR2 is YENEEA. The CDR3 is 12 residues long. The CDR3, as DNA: TGTGCCAGCAGCACATACACCGGGGAGCTGTTTTTT. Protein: CASSTYTGELFF.

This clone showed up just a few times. CDR3 coding DNA: TGTGCCAGTAGTACCCCCCTTGGCCCCAAAAACATTCAGTACTTC. Residues: CASSTPLGPKNIQYF. The rearrangement joins TRBV19 to TRBJ2-4, with no clear D. V was shortened by 4 bases and J by 2 bases, with 12 bases between the two germline ends. The CDR3 is 15 amino acids. Germline-derived CDR1 and CDR2 are LNHDA and SQIVND (reference sequence).

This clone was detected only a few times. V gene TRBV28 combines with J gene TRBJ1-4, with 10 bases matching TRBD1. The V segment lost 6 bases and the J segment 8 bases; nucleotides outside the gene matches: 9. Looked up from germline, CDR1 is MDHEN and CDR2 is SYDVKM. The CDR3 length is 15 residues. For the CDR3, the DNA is TGTGCCAGCAGCTCAATCGGGGACAGGGGCGAAAAACTGTTTTTT. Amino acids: CASSSIGDRGEKLFF. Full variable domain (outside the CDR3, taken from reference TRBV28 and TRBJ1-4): DVKVTQSSRYLVKRTGEKVFLECVQDMDHENMFWYRQDPGLGLRLIYFSYDVKMKEKGDIPEGYSVSREKKERFSLILESASTNQTSMYLCASSSIGDRGEKLFFGSGTQLSVL.

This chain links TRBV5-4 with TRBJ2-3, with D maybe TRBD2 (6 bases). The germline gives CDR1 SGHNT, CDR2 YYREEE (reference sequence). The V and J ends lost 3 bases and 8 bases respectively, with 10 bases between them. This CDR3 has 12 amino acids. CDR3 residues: CASSSVGGTQYF. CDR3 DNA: TGTGCCAGCAGCTCGGTCGGGGGTACGCAGTATTTT.

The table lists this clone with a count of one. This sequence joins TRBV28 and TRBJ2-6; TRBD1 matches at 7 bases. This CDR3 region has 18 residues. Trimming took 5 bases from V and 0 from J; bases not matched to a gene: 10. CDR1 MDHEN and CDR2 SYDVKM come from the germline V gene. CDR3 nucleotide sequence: TGTGCCAGCAGTGTTTCTGGACAGGTCGGCTCTGGGGCCAACGTCCTGACTTTC. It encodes CASSVSGQVGSGANVLTF.

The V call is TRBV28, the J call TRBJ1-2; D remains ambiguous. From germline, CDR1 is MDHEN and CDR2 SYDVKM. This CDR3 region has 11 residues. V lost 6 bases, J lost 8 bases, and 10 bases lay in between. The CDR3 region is CASRWTGGYTF. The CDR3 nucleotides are TGTGCCAGCAGGTGGACGGGAGGCTACACCTTC.

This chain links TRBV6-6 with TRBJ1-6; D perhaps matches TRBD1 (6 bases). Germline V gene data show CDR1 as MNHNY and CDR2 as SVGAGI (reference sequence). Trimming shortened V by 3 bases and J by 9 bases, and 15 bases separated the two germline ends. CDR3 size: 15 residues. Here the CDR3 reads CASSYYQGYTSPLHF. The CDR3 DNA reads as TGTGCCAGCAGTTATTATCAGGGGTACACTTCACCCCTCCACTTT.

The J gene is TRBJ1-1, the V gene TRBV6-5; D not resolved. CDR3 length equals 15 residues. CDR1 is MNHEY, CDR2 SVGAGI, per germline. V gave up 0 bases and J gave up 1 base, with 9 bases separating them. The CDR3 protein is CASSYSDTRNTEAFF. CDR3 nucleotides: TGTGCCAGCAGTTACTCAGACACCCGGAACACTGAAGCTTTCTTT.

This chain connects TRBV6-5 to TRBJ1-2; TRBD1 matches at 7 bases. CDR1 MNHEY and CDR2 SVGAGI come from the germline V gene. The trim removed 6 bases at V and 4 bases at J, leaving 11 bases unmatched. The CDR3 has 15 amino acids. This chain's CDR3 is CASRISVGQIYGYTF. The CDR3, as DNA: TGTGCCAGCAGGATTTCTGTGGGACAGATCTATGGCTACACCTTC.

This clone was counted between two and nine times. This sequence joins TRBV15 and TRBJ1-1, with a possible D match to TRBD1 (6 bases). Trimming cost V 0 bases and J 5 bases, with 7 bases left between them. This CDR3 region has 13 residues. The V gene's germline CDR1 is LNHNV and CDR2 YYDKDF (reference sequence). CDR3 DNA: TGTGCCACCAGCAGAGAAGGGGGAACTGAAGCTTTCTTT. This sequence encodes CATSREGGTEAFF. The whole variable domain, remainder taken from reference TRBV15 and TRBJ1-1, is DAMVIQNPRYQVTQFGKPVTLSCSQTLNHNVMYWYQQKSSQAPKLLFHYYDKDFNNEADTPDNFQSRRPNTSFCFLDIRSPGLGDTAMYLCATSREGGTEAFFGQGTRLTVV.

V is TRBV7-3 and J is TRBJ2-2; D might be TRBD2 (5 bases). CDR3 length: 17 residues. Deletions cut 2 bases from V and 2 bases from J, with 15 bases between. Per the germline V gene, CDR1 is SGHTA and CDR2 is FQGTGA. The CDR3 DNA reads TGTGCCAGCAGCTTACGGTCACGGGGATCTAACACCGGGGAGCTGTTTTTT. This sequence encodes CASSLRSRGSNTGELFF.

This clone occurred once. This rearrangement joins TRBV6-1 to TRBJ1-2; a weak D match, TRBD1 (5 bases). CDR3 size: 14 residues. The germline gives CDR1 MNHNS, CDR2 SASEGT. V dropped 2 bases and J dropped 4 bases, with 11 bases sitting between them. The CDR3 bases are TGTGCCAGCAGTGAATCCGGGGGAGGCTATGGCTACACCTTC. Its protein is CASSESGGGYGYTF.

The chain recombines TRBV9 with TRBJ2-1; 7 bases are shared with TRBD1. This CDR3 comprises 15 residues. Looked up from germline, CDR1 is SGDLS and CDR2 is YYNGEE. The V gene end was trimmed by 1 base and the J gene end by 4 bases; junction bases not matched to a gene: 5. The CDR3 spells CASSVMGQTYNEQFF. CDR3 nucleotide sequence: TGTGCCAGCAGCGTAATGGGACAGACTTACAATGAGCAGTTCTTC.

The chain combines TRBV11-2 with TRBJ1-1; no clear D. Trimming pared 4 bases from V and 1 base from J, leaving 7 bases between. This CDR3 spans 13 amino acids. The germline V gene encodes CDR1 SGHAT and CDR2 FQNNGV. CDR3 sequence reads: CASSYSENTEAFF. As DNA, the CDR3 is TGTGCCAGCAGCTATAGTGAGAACACTGAAGCTTTCTTT.

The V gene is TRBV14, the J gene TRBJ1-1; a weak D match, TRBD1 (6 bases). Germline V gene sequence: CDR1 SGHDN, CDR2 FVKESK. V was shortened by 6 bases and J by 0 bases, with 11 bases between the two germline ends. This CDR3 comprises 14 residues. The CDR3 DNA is TGTGCCAGCAGTCGGGACACCATGAACACTGAAGCTTTCTTT. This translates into CASSRDTMNTEAFF. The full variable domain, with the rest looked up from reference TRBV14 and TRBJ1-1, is EAGVTQFPSHSVIEKGQTVTLRCDPISGHDNLYWYRRVMGKEIKFLLHFVKESKQDESGMPNNRFLAERTGGTYSTLKVQPAELEDSGVYFCASSRDTMNTEAFFGQGTRLTVV.

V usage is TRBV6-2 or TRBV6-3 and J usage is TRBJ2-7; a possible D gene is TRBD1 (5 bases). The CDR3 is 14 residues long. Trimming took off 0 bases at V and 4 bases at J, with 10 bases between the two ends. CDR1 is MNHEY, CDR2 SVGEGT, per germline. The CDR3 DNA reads TGTGCCAGCAGTTACTCGCAGGGTGTATACGAGCAGTACTTC. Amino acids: CASSYSQGVYEQYF.

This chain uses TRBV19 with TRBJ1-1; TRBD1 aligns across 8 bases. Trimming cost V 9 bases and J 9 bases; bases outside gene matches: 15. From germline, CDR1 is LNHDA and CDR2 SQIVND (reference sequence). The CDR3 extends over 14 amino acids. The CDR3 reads CASRTSGTGNQAFF. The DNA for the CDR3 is TGTGCCAGCAGGACTTCGGGGACAGGCAATCAAGCTTTCTTT.

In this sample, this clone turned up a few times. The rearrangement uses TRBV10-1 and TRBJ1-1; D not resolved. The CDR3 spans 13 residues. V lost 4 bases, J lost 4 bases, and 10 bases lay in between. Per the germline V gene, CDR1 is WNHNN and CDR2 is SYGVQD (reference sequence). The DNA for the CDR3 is TGCGCCAGCAGTGGGACTGGAAGCACTGAAGCTTTCTTT. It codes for CASSGTGSTEAFF.

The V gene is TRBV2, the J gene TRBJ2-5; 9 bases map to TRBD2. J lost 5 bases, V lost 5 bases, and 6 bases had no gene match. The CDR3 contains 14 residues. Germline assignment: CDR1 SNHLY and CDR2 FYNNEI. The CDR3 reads CASSIAGVWETQYF. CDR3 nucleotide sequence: TGTGCCAGCAGTATAGCGGGGGTGTGGGAGACCCAGTACTTC.

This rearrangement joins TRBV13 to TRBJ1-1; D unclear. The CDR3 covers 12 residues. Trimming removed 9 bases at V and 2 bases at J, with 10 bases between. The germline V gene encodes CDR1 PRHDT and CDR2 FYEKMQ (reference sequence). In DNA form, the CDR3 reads TGTGCCAGTGGGGAGGGAAACACTGAAGCTTTCTTT. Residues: CASGEGNTEAFF.

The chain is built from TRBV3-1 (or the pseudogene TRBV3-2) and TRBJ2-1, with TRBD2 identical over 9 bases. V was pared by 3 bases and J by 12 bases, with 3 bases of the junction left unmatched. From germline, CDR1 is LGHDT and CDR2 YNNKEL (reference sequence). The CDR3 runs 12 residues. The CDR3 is CASSHRLAAQFF. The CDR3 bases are TGTGCCAGCAGCCACCGACTAGCGGCGCAGTTCTTC.

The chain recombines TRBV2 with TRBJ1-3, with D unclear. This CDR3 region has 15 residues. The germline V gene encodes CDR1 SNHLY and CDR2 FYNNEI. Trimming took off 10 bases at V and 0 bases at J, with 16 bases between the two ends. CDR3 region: CATTETGLSGNTIYF. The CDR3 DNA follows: TGTGCCACCACGGAGACGGGTCTCTCTGGAAACACCATATATTTT.